Given below is one T cell receptor beta chain in context. Its antigen remains undetermined. The sample holds no much larger clone one base away, and base qualities are not on file. The library was obtained by the immunoSEQ multiplex PCR assay. Genomic DNA from the sorted T-cell subsets was used to amplify and sequence rearranged TCR beta chain products. Turning to the authors' computational methods: Shannon entropy and Simpson indices were used to quantify the repertoire diversity of productive TCR beta rearrangements. Clonal expansion was assessed by the summed frequency of the 100 most abundant productive TCR beta clonotypes among total reads. The TRB repertoires were evaluated with a self-reactivity index based on amino acid usage at CDR3beta positions 6 and 7. Two-way ANOVA was applied to the repertoire analyses, whereas Student t or Mann-Whitney tests were applied to the flow cytometric analyses. Not all clones reach the TCRdb copy of this immuneACCESS table, which keeps in-frame sequences only. Checked studies attribute under half of the gap to unresolved V genes and leave the rest unexplained. V, J and clone size derive from that table, while D and trimming were established from the DNA sequence. Here the sample has tens of thousands of clones; approximately 93% occur a single time. Under 0.95% of the sample lies in the top ten.

Trimming removed 0 bases from V and 2 bases from J; the gene matches leave 6 bases unexplained. CDR1 and CDR2, per the germline V gene (reference sequence), are GTSNPN and SVGIG. The CDR3 starts with the cysteine, ends with the phenylalanine, and has 15 residues. The CDR3 DNA has 45 bases and is translated from base 1. Before genomic DNA extraction, conventional CD4+ T cells were isolated from blood as CD25-low CD127-high cells. Repertoire analyses used roughly eight healthy control donors as the comparison group. The data are from a study of regulatory and conventional T cells in RAG deficiency (TCRdb year 2017). Broadly, across the study: The study used high-throughput TCR beta sequencing to compare repertoire diversity and composition of Treg, conventional CD4+ and CD8+ T cells between RAG-deficient patients and healthy controls. Summary of the overall study and its limitations: Some T-cell subset analyses were not done for some subjects. The CD25-high CD127-low cells sorted from Omenn syndrome patients may be peripherally activated cells rather than true Treg cells. RAG-deficient patients showed markedly lower Shannon entropy and higher Simpson indices than control T-cell subpopulations. Unique TCR beta sequences from Treg cells were roughly 94-fold fewer in Omenn syndrome and CID/AS patients than controls, versus about 10-fold for other subsets. All patient T-cell subsets had shorter CDR3 lengths; Omenn syndrome patients showed >85% Treg-Tconv repertoire overlap at nucleotide and amino acid level.

The same sample was also studied in work on regulatory T cells. As noted in the second study: The multiplex PCR relied on 52 forward TRBV primers and 13 reverse TRBJ primers, and amplification bias was corrected through assay-based and computational methods. In patients, repertoires had restricted unique TRB V-J pairs and skewed V and J gene usage, with regulatory T cells showing the most marked changes. The study compared T-cell receptor beta repertoires of sorted regulatory, conventional CD4+ and CD8+ T cells in CD3G-deficient patients with those in healthy controls. Ficoll density separation was used to isolate peripheral blood mononuclear cells. Rearranged TRB loci were amplified from genomic DNA by multiplex PCR within the immunoSEQ assay. Sequencing of the TRB amplicons was done on an Illumina HiSeq platform. Custom algorithms error-filtered the raw sequences and aligned them to reference gene sequences, after which the immunoSEQ online tools were used for analysis. Productive and nonproductive TRB rearrangement frequencies were evaluated among both unique and total sequences. Group comparisons used t tests, Mann-Whitney tests or two-way ANOVA run in Prism software.

The rearrangement combines TRBV30 with TRBJ2-5; 7 bases in between match TRBD2. What was sequenced was CD4+ T cells sorted from blood. This clonotype was sampled from a human donor in good health. The CDR3 corresponds to CAWSVGNGGQETQYF. The nucleotide sequence is given as TGTGCCTGGAGTGTAGGAAACGGGGGGCAAGAGACCCAGTACTTC. With the portions outside the CDR3 filled from the reference TRBV30 and TRBJ2-5 genes, the complete variable region becomes SQTIHQWPATLVQPVGSPLSLECTVEGTSNPNLYWYRQAAGRGLQLLFYSVGIGQISSEVPQNLSASRPQDRQFILSSKKLLLSDSGFYLCAWSVGNGGQETQYFGPGTRLLVL.